The source of this T cell receptor beta chain is a study of cytomegalovirus exposure and HLA in healthy donors (dated by TCRdb to about 2017). As for the study more broadly: An earlier analysis of 587 of the donors reported about 280 Gb of sequence data and 95 million to 140 million unique TCR beta sequences obtained from about 170 million T cells. About 300 gigabases of sequencing data and some 85 million unique TCR sequences were included in an early release covering several hundred HLA-typed donors. Of the 300 to 450 genotyped donors, about 84% fell in the genetic ancestry cluster associated with self-reported Caucasian donors. The study aimed to test whether cataloging public T cell receptors could reveal signatures of past pathogen exposure. Using immunosequencing, the study profiled T cell repertoires from approximately 700 subjects and related those repertoires to cytomegalovirus serostatus. Besides the first cohort of more than 650 subjects, a separate validation cohort made up of about 120 different subjects was used. To predict cytomegalovirus infection status, the study combined high-throughput TCR immunosequencing, statistical association of individual TCRs with disease status, and machine learning. A later analysis re-analyzed previously published TCR beta repertoires from 600 to 850 donors and added high-resolution HLA genotyping to study TCR occurrence patterns. Rather than using new phenotypic data, the later analysis identified candidate immune exposures from TCR beta sequences and from how often those sequences occurred across donors. An earlier analysis of 587 of the donors used high-throughput TCR beta sequencing to judge whether each TCR beta V gene segment behaved as functional or pseudogenic. Donor age, sex, ethnicity and CMV serostatus were collected together with the repertoire data. In a later genetic analysis, genome-wide SNP genotypes for about three fifths of the 666 donors were used, and that subset was treated as a discovery cohort. All discovery cohort repertoires had been generated using a single sequencing platform. HLA typing covered class I and class II loci at four-digit resolution. The number of typed donors differed by locus: about 620-630 for A, B, C, DRB1 and DQB1; approximately 540 for DQA1; around 580 for DPA1; and some 450 for DPB1. Because of strong linkage in the cohort, roughly five DR-DQ haplotypes were treated as single units for association and clustering. Among about 400 genotyped donors of the cohort, an average of approximately 240,000 unique TCR beta nucleotide sequences was sequenced per donor, of which about 18% were non-productive.

Library preparation used the immunoSEQ multiplex PCR assay. The multiplex PCR relied on a mix of 60 forward primers for TCR Vbeta segments and 13 reverse primers for TCR Jbeta segments. A multiplex PCR assay on genomic DNA amplified the CDR3 region of rearranged TCR beta genes. Amplified TCR beta libraries were sequenced as 87-base-pair reads on the Illumina HiSeq System. Turning to the authors' computational methods: A later analysis tallied roughly 78 million unique TCR beta chains across the 640 or so repertoires, and approximately 12 million of those chains were shared by two or more donors. Raw reads were error-corrected and collapsed into unique sequences with a nearest-neighbor algorithm that merged closely related sequences to remove PCR and sequencing errors. To assign V, D and J gene segments, CDR3 sequences were aligned to IMGT reference sequences. For a sequence to be retained, a match of at least six nucleotides was required to both a V gene segment and a J gene segment. A rearrangement was called productive if the CDR3 had no stop codons and remained in frame with V and J, and every other rearrangement was called non-productive. CDR3 was defined by IMGT convention, running from the second conserved V-encoded cysteine to the conserved J-encoded phenylalanine. The earlier analysis of 550 to 650 of the donors excluded any sequence lacking an unambiguous match to a single V gene segment. In an earlier analysis of around 600 of the donors, V segments were called functional above 56.7% productive rearrangements and were called segregating when the between-donor standard deviation exceeded 5%. A statistical classification framework was built to diagnose cytomegalovirus status from the catalog of TCR beta chain sequences. A later analysis assigned V and J genes by comparing TCR nucleotide sequences with IMGT/GENE-DB human TR gene sequences. In a later analysis, CDR3 sequences and most-parsimonious VDJ recombination scenarios were assigned using the TCRdist pipeline. In a later analysis, every TCR beta chain was defined by the combination of its CDR3 amino acid sequence and its V-gene family, and reads without a unique V-gene family were dropped. To address suspected cross-contamination and a sequencing artifact, a later analysis removed 450 to 700 highly shared, low-generation-probability nucleotide sequences. In a later analysis, a clonal expansion index was calculated for each public chain from normalized within-repertoire ranks of inferred template counts. In a later analysis, generation probabilities were computed with a VDJ recombination model fitted to out-of-frame rearrangements, and the resulting probabilities were checked against IGoR. A later analysis scored TCR-TCR, TCR-HLA and TCR-CMV co-occurrence with hypergeometric tests, applying a repertoire-size bias correction to TCR pairs. A later analysis estimated false discovery rates by permuting HLA or CMV assignments 20 times. In a later analysis, co-occurring TCRs were grouped using DBSCAN, and TCRdist sequence similarity was added for clustering within HLA-allele-positive subsets. Co-occurrence clustering excluded repertoires with fewer than 30,000 or more than 120,000 public chains, plus five with anomalous nucleotide sharing. TCRdb holds this immuneACCESS table with in-frame rearrangements only. Some clones are missing; in checked studies, unresolved V genes explain under half, and the rest has no known cause. V, J and clone size are taken as reported in that table, and D and trimming were inferred from the DNA itself. The sample records about 54,000 clones, more than 65% of which are singletons. Of the sample, less than 4% is held by the ten largest clones.

Taken from the germline V gene (reference sequence), the CDR1 and CDR2 loops are LNHDA and SQIVND. Trimming accounts for 6 bases at V and 7 bases at J, while the number of junction bases matched to no gene is 5. Inclusive of the bounding cysteine and phenylalanine, the CDR3 is 13 residues long. CDR3 DNA only is kept here, 39 bases in frame from base 1. What the study reported, not specific to this receptor: An earlier analysis of approximately 530 of the donors showed that most TCR beta V segments appeared in productive rearrangements either about 87% or about 30% of the time, which broadly matched IMGT annotations. Specific HLA alleles were associated with 16,951 TCR beta sequences at a false discovery rate of 0.05 in a later analysis. Because some donors lacked HLA typing at each locus, the association tests relied only on the typed subset. The authors suggested that the approach could potentially be extended to other disease states and immunological phenotypes. A later analysis reported that several top co-occurrence clusters appeared linked to parvovirus B19, influenza, CMV and Epstein-Barr virus. According to a later analysis, TCR association rates differed among HLA loci, with DRB1 alleles showing the most associated TCRs and HLA-C alleles showing the fewest. An association between a missense DCLRE1C variant and V-gene and J-gene trimming of TCR beta chains was found in a later genetic analysis and replicated in an independent cohort. Compared with the approximately 600-donor mean, donors in an Asian-associated ancestry cluster had fewer N-insertions in productive TCRs, according to a later genetic analysis. In the study, around 160 TCR beta chains were listed as associated with cytomegalovirus. Some IMGT-functional V segments, including TRBV6-2 and TRBV6-3, could not be told apart with the 87-base-pair reads, so those segments were excluded. The classifier was reported to diagnose cytomegalovirus status with high specificity and sensitivity in both the original and validation cohorts. Presence/absence analyses assumed roughly uniform sequencing depth across donors, an assumption that may not hold. The cohort was sequenced for TCR beta chains only, and without alpha or paired-chain data the features that could be detected were limited. Strong co-occurrence of HLA alleles, especially DR and DQ, made assigning TCR associations to individual alleles difficult. A later analysis found that HLA-associated TCR beta chains were more clonally expanded and had lower generation probabilities than equally common non-associated chains. CMV serostatus was the only immune exposure information available for the cohort. Most CMV-associated TCR beta chains appeared to be HLA-restricted in a later analysis, and the HLA associations seemed to be driven largely by CMV exposure. A few of the identified cytomegalovirus-associated TCR beta chains were confirmed in vitro to be specific for cytomegalovirus antigens. A group of highly shared sequence variants was considered likely to be a technical artifact of the sequencing pipeline. Correlated functional status among segregating V segments might reflect linkage disequilibrium, but an unknown experimental factor could not be ruled out. Across donors, most TCR sequences were observed very rarely, whereas some public TCRs were present in many individuals. A further reported finding was that TCR beta sequences accurately predicted the HLA-A and HLA-B alleles for most subjects in the first cohort. Because counts were too low, fewer than 20 rarely observed V segments, including chromosome 9 orphons, were excluded from the earlier analysis of 587 of the donors.

The cohort consisted of fewer than 700 healthy bone marrow donors. All cohort members were sampled while nominally healthy, although unrecorded immune exposures were likely present. The donor was CMV seronegative and belonged to the group of roughly 330 seronegative cohort members. A peripheral blood sample was provided by each donor, and peripheral blood mononuclear cells were used for TCR beta sequencing. The Qiagen DNeasy Blood Extraction Kit was used to extract genomic DNA from the blood cell samples. Worth noting for this clone: What this receptor recognizes is not known. No base quality information exists; no much larger clone differs at one position.

Here the chain combines TRBV19 and TRBJ1-3; 8 central nucleotides agree with TRBD1. The sample comprised PBMCs. The receptor's source is a woman aged 18-29 years in good health and CMV-seronegative. The DNA reads TGTGCCAGTAGGACAGGGGAAGGGAACACCATATATTTT. It specifies CASRTGEGNTIYF.